The 22 T cell receptor beta chains reported below all come from one sample, sequenced in a study of blood T cell repertoires in COVID-19. Sequenced by immunoSEQ multiplex PCR; TCRdb stores in-frame clones only, minus some. The sample has about 94,000 clones; about 90% are singletons. Sequencing input: peripheral blood. The source of these receptors is a human donor with acute or convalescent COVID-19. The donor label of this sample is uncertain.

The J gene is TRBJ1-1, the V gene TRBV7-3; D possibly corresponds to TRBD1 (5 bases). CDR3 length equals 13 residues. Trimming removed 5 bases at V and 1 base at J, with 8 bases between. Germline V gives CDR1 SGHTA, CDR2 FQGTGA. The chain's CDR3 is CASSPTGNTEAFF. In nucleotides, the CDR3 is TGTGCCAGCAGCCCAACAGGGAACACTGAAGCTTTCTTT.

The J gene is TRBJ2-2, the V gene TRBV24-1; D uncertain. In germline, CDR1 is KGHDR, CDR2 SFDVKD. The CDR3 covers 13 residues. Trimming left V 4 bases short and J 14 bases short, with 16 bases between. As DNA, the CDR3 is TGTGCCACCAGTGACCCCGGAGTCCTTTATCTGTTTTTT. As protein: CATSDPGVLYLFF.

The chain carries TRBV6-5 and TRBJ1-2, with a tentative D call TRBD1 (6 bases). This CDR3 is 15 amino acids long. Between the trimmed V and J ends, which lost 5 bases and 4 bases, there was a span of 17 bases. The V gene's germline CDR1 is MNHEY and CDR2 SVGAGI. CDR3 amino acids: CASSKEGGNPYGYTF. In DNA, the CDR3 is TGTGCCAGCAGTAAGGAGGGGGGGAACCCCTATGGCTACACCTTC.

The V gene is TRBV28, the J gene TRBJ2-7, with a weak D call TRBD1 (5 bases). The CDR3 has 12 residues. With 4 bases removed from V and 7 bases from J, the gap between germline ends came to 11 bases. In germline, CDR1 is MDHEN, CDR2 SYDVKM. The chain's CDR3 is CASSSTVVEQYF. The CDR3 region has the DNA TGTGCCAGCAGTTCGACAGTTGTTGAGCAGTACTTC. Full variable domain (rest looked up from reference TRBV28 and TRBJ2-7): DVKVTQSSRYLVKRTGEKVFLECVQDMDHENMFWYRQDPGLGLRLIYFSYDVKMKEKGDIPEGYSVSREKKERFSLILESASTNQTSMYLCASSSTVVEQYFGPGTRLTVT.

The chain combines TRBV19 with TRBJ1-1; D is perhaps TRBD1 (5 bases). The CDR3 runs to 12 residues. Germline lookup yields CDR1 LNHDA and CDR2 SQIVND (reference sequence). V was clipped by 7 bases and J by 5 bases, with 11 bases between them. CDR3 residues: CASNQGRTEAFF. Here the CDR3 DNA reads TGTGCCAGTAATCAGGGAAGGACTGAAGCTTTCTTT.

This sequence joins TRBV28 and TRBJ2-7, with a weak D call TRBD2 (6 bases). Trimming cost V 5 bases and J 0 bases, with 14 bases left between them. CDR1 and CDR2 (germline): MDHEN, SYDVKM. CDR3 length: 15 amino acids. CDR3 protein: CASSPAGPISYEQYF. Here the CDR3 DNA reads TGTGCCAGCAGTCCCGCGGGGCCCATCTCCTACGAGCAGTACTTC.

The CDR3 reads CAISDLDRGSHNEQFF. CDR3 in DNA: TGTGCCATCAGTGATCTTGACAGGGGGTCCCACAATGAGCAGTTCTTC. The chain combines TRBV10-3 with TRBJ2-1; 9 positions agree with TRBD1. After removal of 3 bases from V and 5 bases from J, the junction contained 8 bases not matched to a gene. CDR3 size: 16 residues. Germline CDR1 and CDR2: ENHRY and SYGVKD.

The V call is TRBV20-1, the J call TRBJ1-1; TRBD1 is a possible D gene (5 bases). The CDR3 runs to 11 residues. V lost 6 bases, J lost 12 bases, and 17 bases lay in between. Germline CDR1 and CDR2: DFQATT and SNEGSKA (reference sequence). The DNA for the CDR3 is TGCAGTGCCCAACTCCTCAGGGAACCTTTCTTT. It specifies CSAQLLREPFF.

This rearrangement joins TRBV7-2 to TRBJ1-5, with TRBD1 identical over 7 bases. V was pared by 3 bases and J by 3 bases, with 14 bases of the junction left unmatched. CDR1 SGHTA and CDR2 FQGNSA come from the germline V gene. The CDR3 length is 18 residues. CDR3 coding DNA: TGTGCCAGCAGCTTTATATGGGGAGCCGGGACAGACAATCAGCCCCAGCATTTT. Protein: CASSFIWGAGTDNQPQHF.

The V gene is TRBV5-1, the J gene TRBJ2-1, with TRBD2 matching 8 bases. V shed 0 bases and J 4 bases; nucleotides not matched to a gene: 9. CDR3 length equals 17 residues. Per the germline V gene, CDR1 is SGHRS and CDR2 is YFSETQ. The CDR3, as DNA: TGCGCCAGCAGCTTGGCCGGGGGGGCCAGAAAATACAATGAGCAGTTCTTC. Its translation: CASSLAGGARKYNEQFF. Full variable domain (missing parts from reference TRBV5-1 and TRBJ2-1): KAGVTQTPRYLIKTRGQQVTLSCSPISGHRSVSWYQQTPGQGLQFLFEYFSETQRNKGNFPGRFSGRQFSNSRSEMNVSTLELGDSALYLCASSLAGGARKYNEQFFGPGTRLTVL.

The V gene is TRBV7-8, the J gene TRBJ2-1, with 8 bases identical to TRBD1. V lost 1 base and J lost 7; bases outside the gene matches: 9. In germline, CDR1 is SGHVS, CDR2 FQNEAQ. This CDR3 has 16 residues. CDR3 loop: CASSLGAGGSPNEQFF. As DNA, the CDR3 is TGTGCCAGCAGCTTAGGGGCAGGGGGCTCTCCAAATGAGCAGTTCTTC.

J is TRBJ2-7 and V is TRBV10-3; D is perhaps TRBD1 (6 bases). The V and J ends lost 4 bases and 4 bases respectively, with 14 bases between them. Germline V CDR1 and CDR2: ENHRY, SYGVKD. The CDR3 loop spans 14 amino acids. The CDR3 DNA sequence: TGTGCCATCAGTGGGTTCCTACAGGGATACGAGCAGTACTTC. This sequence encodes CAISGFLQGYEQYF.

The gene calls are TRBV24-1 and TRBJ2-2; a possible D gene is TRBD2 (6 bases). CDR1 and CDR2 from the germline V gene are KGHDR and SFDVKD. V was pared by 6 bases and J by 0 bases, with 7 bases between. CDR3 length: 14 residues. For the CDR3, the DNA is TGTGCCACCAGTAGGACTACGAACACCGGGGAGCTGTTTTTT. It codes for CATSRTTNTGELFF.

The chain carries TRBV19 and TRBJ1-5; 7 nucleotides line up with TRBD1. Germline CDR1 and CDR2: LNHDA and SQIVND (reference sequence). After removal of 7 bases from V and 5 bases from J, the junction contained 17 bases not matched to a gene. The CDR3 runs to 17 residues. CDR3 loop: CASTSGTAQVPYQPQHF. For the CDR3, the DNA is TGTGCCAGTACCTCCGGGACAGCCCAAGTTCCTTATCAGCCCCAGCATTTT. The full variable domain, in which reference TRBV19 and TRBJ1-5 provide the parts outside the CDR3, is DGGITQSPKYLFRKEGQNVTLSCEQNLNHDAMYWYRQDPGQGLRLIYYSQIVNDFQKGDIAEGYSVSREKKESFPLTVTSAQKNPTAFYLCASTSGTAQVPYQPQHFGDGTRLSIL.

This clone was counted a few times. This chain connects TRBV19 to TRBJ1-5, with a tentative D call TRBD1 (6 bases). The CDR3 sequence is 13 residues long. CDR1 is LNHDA and CDR2 is SQIVND in the germline V gene (reference sequence). As DNA, the CDR3 is TGTGGGGCCGGACCCCAGGGGTATCAGCCCCAGCATTTT. Translation gives CGAGPQGYQPQHF.

The V call is TRBV5-1, the J call TRBJ2-7; tentatively, D is TRBD1 (7 bases). Trimming left V 0 bases short and J 3 bases short, with 13 bases between. Germline lookup yields CDR1 SGHRS and CDR2 YFSETQ. The CDR3 covers 15 residues. CDR3 DNA sequence: TGCGCCAGCAGCTTGGTGCCTCAGGGGGGCTACGAGCAGTACTTC. Protein product: CASSLVPQGGYEQYF.

This chain connects TRBV2 to TRBJ1-5, with a possible D match to TRBD1 (6 bases). Germline V gene data show CDR1 as SNHLY and CDR2 as FYNNEI. V was clipped by 6 bases and J by 7 bases, with 16 bases between them. The CDR3 covers 14 residues. The CDR3 spells CASSDRIEEQPQHF. The CDR3 DNA follows: TGTGCCAGCAGCGACAGGATAGAGGAGCAGCCCCAGCATTTT.

V is TRBV12-5 and J is TRBJ2-2; 8 bases are shared with TRBD2. Germline assignment: CDR1 LGHNT and CDR2 FRNRAP. Trimming took 0 bases from V and 6 from J; bases not matched to a gene: 6. This CDR3 is built from 16 residues. The CDR3 nucleotides read TGTGCTAGTGGTTTGGTACTGCCGGGGGGGGCCGGGGAGCTGTTTTTT. Residues: CASGLVLPGGAGELFF.

This clone was seen just once. The chain carries TRBV3-1 (or the pseudogene TRBV3-2) and TRBJ2-7; 7 bases agree with TRBD1. Germline trimming cut 4 bases from V and 1 base from J; bases unmatched to any gene: 13. Germline V gives CDR1 LGHDT, CDR2 YNNKEL (reference sequence). The CDR3 contains 17 residues. In DNA, the CDR3 is TGTGCCAGCAGCCCCCGGACGGGACAGCTGATATCCTACGAGCAGTACTTC. Encoded protein: CASSPRTGQLISYEQYF.

V is TRBV5-1 and J is TRBJ1-1, with no clear D. Germline V gene lookup returns CDR1 SGHRS and CDR2 YFSETQ. With 2 bases removed from V and 7 bases from J, the gap between germline ends came to 12 bases. The CDR3 runs to 13 residues. The CDR3 here is CASSFRIEGEAFF. The DNA of the CDR3 is TGCGCCAGCAGCTTCCGGATTGAGGGTGAAGCTTTCTTT.

The genes are TRBV11-2 and TRBJ2-3, with D tentatively TRBD2 (5 bases). Germline values: CDR1 SGHAT, CDR2 FQNNGV. Trimming removed 1 base from V and 4 bases from J, with 12 bases in between. This CDR3 contains 15 residues. DNA of the CDR3: TGTGCCAGCAGCTTAGCTCTCCACGGGGCAGATACGCAGTATTTT. It yields the protein CASSLALHGADTQYF.

This rearrangement joins TRBV27 to TRBJ2-7, with D maybe TRBD2 (5 bases). CDR3 length: 13 residues. The V gene lost 1 base and the J gene lost 7 bases, with 11 bases spanning the gap. Germline V gene lookup returns CDR1 MNHEY and CDR2 SMNVEV (reference sequence). The CDR3 sequence is CASSLWAGMEQYF. The CDR3 nucleotides read TGTGCCAGCAGTTTATGGGCGGGCATGGAGCAGTACTTC.